Below, one TCR beta chain is given with its context. Its antigen is not identified. The data derive from a study of chemoradiotherapy in HPV16-positive cancers. Looking at the study overall: Candidate HPV-specific clones and shared TCR motifs came from two HPV16-positive patients. Findings of the study overall: Better recurrence-free survival went with HPV-responsive T-cell expansion in HPV16-positive patients. Candidate HPV-specific clones and E7-related TCR motifs grew in tumor during treatment.

Samples were taken several times over chemoradiotherapy. CDR3 length: 14 amino acids. Unmatched junction bases numbered 4, after V lost 2 bases and J lost 6 bases. Germline CDR1 is SGHDN and CDR2 is FVKESK. Measured with immunoSEQ multiplex PCR; TCRdb has only the in-frame clones, and not every one. The sample contains approximately 32,000 clones, about 80% of which appear only once. Specimen: blood, collected from a patient who underwent chemoradiotherapy. This chain uses TRBV14 with TRBJ2-7; TRBD1 matches at 10 bases. This receptor was identified in a human donor with HPV-associated anogenital cancer. The CDR3 is CASSQRGTGAEQYF. As DNA, the CDR3 is TGTGCCAGCAGCCAACGCGGGACAGGGGCCGAGCAGTACTTC.